Listed below are T cell receptor beta chains from one sample, sequenced in a study of cytomegalovirus exposure and HLA in healthy donors. Sequencing used immunoSEQ multiplex PCR; TCRdb keeps in-frame clones, though not all of them. The repertoire holds about 190,000 clones, with about 80% as singletons. Specimen: PBMCs. Receptor source: a boy aged 5-17 years in good health and CMV-seronegative. Both conserved end residues are trimmed from each CDR3. D genes are given only for firm matches.

v_call | d_call | cdr3_aa
TRBV10-1 | NA | ASSLTSYEQY
TRBV10-3 | NA | AYGGTDTQY
TRBV9 | NA | ASSEGGNIQY
TRBV7-2 | NA | ASRPGVTNEKLF
TRBV30 | NA | AWDLQRPRGYGYT
TRBV5-4 | TRBD2 | ASSQTSGGFWGEQY
TRBV19 | TRBD2 | ASRPLAGGRHGELF
TRBV5-1 | NA | ASSLGGVHHQPQH
TRBV7-9 | NA | ASSLYSVDSNQPQH
TRBV18 | NA | ASSPSGFDSGNTIY
TRBV5-1 | NA | ASSFQGSDSPLH
TRBV30 | TRBD1 | AWERQGTDTQY
TRBV27 | TRBD1 | ASSPGQGTGELF
TRBV13 | TRBD1 | ASSAEGARELF